The rows below give T cell receptor beta chains drawn from one sample of a study of OX40 agonist ivuxolimab in advanced cancers. Profiling relied on immunoSEQ multiplex PCR, and the TCRdb table lists in-frame clones only, not all of them. The repertoire holds some 50,000 clones, with over 75% as singletons. The sequencing used CD4+ or CD8+ T cells sorted from blood, collected in a trial of the OX40 agonist ivuxolimab. These receptors all come from an adult with an advanced solid tumor such as melanoma, head and neck, liver or kidney cancer. CDR3s include the opening cysteine and the closing phenylalanine or tryptophan. Each record gives: clone size, J gene, D gene, V gene, CDR3 protein, CDR3 DNA. The D gene is left open where the match is weak. Size is omitted from some rows. Given values are once, few, many or a class for expanded clones.

clone_size: -; j_call: TRBJ2-7; d_call: TRBD1; v_call: TRBV11-3; cdr3_aa: CASSFGTVTYEQYF; cdr3_nt: TGTGCCAGCAGCTTTGGGACAGTCACCTACGAGCAGTACTTC
clone_size: few; j_call: TRBJ2-7; d_call: -; v_call: TRBV10-2; cdr3_aa: CASTDSYEQYF; cdr3_nt: TGCGCCAGCACTGACTCCTACGAGCAGTACTTC
clone_size: -; j_call: TRBJ2-3; d_call: -; v_call: TRBV9; cdr3_aa: CASSTTGFSFTDTQYF; cdr3_nt: TGTGCCAGCAGCACCACAGGGTTCTCCTTCACAGATACGCAGTATTTT
clone_size: -; j_call: TRBJ1-2; d_call: -; v_call: TRBV14; cdr3_aa: CASSQVTRGGYTF; cdr3_nt: TGTGCCAGCAGCCAAGTCACTCGGGGTGGCTACACCTTC
clone_size: -; j_call: TRBJ2-4; d_call: -; v_call: TRBV20-1; cdr3_aa: CSIAKNIQYF; cdr3_nt: TGCAGTATAGCCAAAAACATTCAGTACTTC
clone_size: -; j_call: TRBJ2-2; d_call: TRBD1; v_call: TRBV25-1; cdr3_aa: CASSPRGGQGGFGELFF; cdr3_nt: TGTGCCAGCAGCCCCAGGGGGGGACAGGGGGGTTTCGGGGAGCTGTTTTTT
clone_size: -; j_call: TRBJ2-7; d_call: TRBD2; v_call: TRBV7-8; cdr3_aa: CASIPEPSGSREQYF; cdr3_nt: TGTGCCAGCATCCCCGAGCCTAGCGGGAGCCGGGAGCAGTACTTC
clone_size: -; j_call: TRBJ2-2; d_call: TRBD2; v_call: TRBV19; cdr3_aa: CASGTSGTAGELFF; cdr3_nt: TGTGCCAGTGGGACTAGCGGGACGGCCGGGGAGCTGTTTTTT
clone_size: few; j_call: TRBJ1-2; d_call: -; v_call: TRBV27; cdr3_aa: CASKGLTWGYGYTF; cdr3_nt: TGTGCCAGTAAGGGACTCACTTGGGGCTATGGCTACACCTTC
clone_size: -; j_call: TRBJ2-1; d_call: TRBD2; v_call: TRBV5-4; cdr3_aa: CASSSRLAGYNEQFF; cdr3_nt: TGTGCCAGCAGCTCGCGACTAGCGGGTTACAATGAGCAGTTCTTC
clone_size: -; j_call: TRBJ2-3; d_call: TRBD2; v_call: TRBV28; cdr3_aa: CASSSSGLADTDTQYF; cdr3_nt: TGTGCCAGCAGTTCGTCGGGACTAGCGGACACAGATACGCAGTATTTT
clone_size: -; j_call: TRBJ2-7; d_call: -; v_call: TRBV27; cdr3_aa: CASSLSSASAYEQYF; cdr3_nt: TGTGCCAGCAGTTTATCGAGTGCTAGCGCCTACGAGCAGTACTTC
clone_size: -; j_call: TRBJ2-5; d_call: TRBD2; v_call: TRBV7-9; cdr3_aa: CASSPRALAGVRGRETQYF; cdr3_nt: TGTGCCAGCAGCCCTAGGGCACTAGCGGGAGTGAGGGGCCGGGAGACCCAGTACTTC
clone_size: -; j_call: TRBJ1-5; d_call: -; v_call: TRBV7-9; cdr3_aa: CASSLTANQPQHF; cdr3_nt: TGTGCCAGCAGCTTAACGGCCAATCAGCCCCAGCATTTT
clone_size: -; j_call: TRBJ2-7; d_call: -; v_call: TRBV20-1; cdr3_aa: CSAKNRVEQYF; cdr3_nt: TGCAGTGCTAAAAACAGGGTCGAGCAGTACTTC
clone_size: -; j_call: TRBJ2-7; d_call: TRBD1; v_call: TRBV2; cdr3_aa: CASTGTGGLYEQYF; cdr3_nt: TGTGCCAGCACTGGGACAGGAGGACTCTACGAGCAGTACTTC
clone_size: -; j_call: TRBJ1-2; d_call: -; v_call: TRBV5-1; cdr3_aa: CASRRGTFNYGYTF; cdr3_nt: TGCGCCAGCAGGAGAGGGACATTTAACTATGGCTACACCTTC
clone_size: -; j_call: TRBJ2-3; d_call: TRBD2; v_call: TRBV7-8; cdr3_aa: CASSLVREVGTQYF; cdr3_nt: TGTGCCAGCAGCTTAGTGCGGGAGGTCGGTACGCAGTATTTT
clone_size: -; j_call: TRBJ1-4; d_call: -; v_call: TRBV2; cdr3_aa: CASSMTAVNEKLFF; cdr3_nt: TGTGCCAGCAGCATGACAGCCGTTAATGAAAAACTGTTTTTT
clone_size: -; j_call: TRBJ2-1; d_call: -; v_call: TRBV29-1; cdr3_aa: CSAKDYGPSNEQFF; cdr3_nt: TGCAGCGCAAAGGACTATGGGCCATCCAATGAGCAGTTCTTC
clone_size: -; j_call: TRBJ2-3; d_call: -; v_call: TRBV5-6; cdr3_aa: CASSITGYTDTQYF; cdr3_nt: TGTGCCAGCAGCATCACAGGGTACACAGATACGCAGTATTTT
clone_size: -; j_call: TRBJ2-3; d_call: TRBD2; v_call: TRBV28; cdr3_aa: CASSLAGINTDTQYF; cdr3_nt: TGTGCCAGCAGTCTAGCGGGAATAAACACAGATACGCAGTATTTT
clone_size: -; j_call: TRBJ2-2; d_call: TRBD2; v_call: TRBV5-1; cdr3_aa: CASSLLAATGELFF; cdr3_nt: TGCGCCAGCAGCCTACTAGCGGCTACAGGGGAGCTGTTTTTT
clone_size: -; j_call: TRBJ2-1; d_call: -; v_call: TRBV5-4; cdr3_aa: CASSADPPSSYNEQFF; cdr3_nt: TGTGCCAGCAGCGCGGACCCCCCCAGCTCCTACAATGAGCAGTTCTTC
clone_size: -; j_call: TRBJ2-7; d_call: -; v_call: TRBV7-6; cdr3_aa: CASGKGGYEQYF; cdr3_nt: TGTGCCAGCGGGAAGGGGGGCTACGAGCAGTACTTC
clone_size: once; j_call: TRBJ2-3; d_call: TRBD2; v_call: TRBV2; cdr3_aa: CASSGTSGLTQYF; cdr3_nt: TGTGCCAGCAGTGGGACTAGCGGATTAACGCAGTATTTT
clone_size: -; j_call: TRBJ2-7; d_call: -; v_call: TRBV27; cdr3_aa: CASGAGTSFYEQYF; cdr3_nt: TGTGCCAGCGGTGCCGGGACCTCTTTCTACGAGCAGTACTTC
clone_size: -; j_call: TRBJ2-7; d_call: TRBD2; v_call: TRBV19; cdr3_aa: CASEPRGSGGIRHEQYF; cdr3_nt: TGTGCCAGTGAACCTCGCGGGAGTGGCGGCATTCGGCACGAGCAGTACTTC
clone_size: -; j_call: TRBJ2-5; d_call: -; v_call: TRBV4-2; cdr3_aa: CASSQVGGGETQYF; cdr3_nt: TGTGCCAGCAGCCAAGTAGGGGGAGGAGAGACCCAGTACTTC
clone_size: -; j_call: TRBJ2-7; d_call: -; v_call: TRBV28; cdr3_aa: CASSPSSGIVYEQYF; cdr3_nt: TGTGCCAGCAGCCCGTCGAGCGGCATTGTCTACGAGCAGTACTTC
clone_size: -; j_call: TRBJ2-7; d_call: -; v_call: TRBV5-5; cdr3_aa: CASSLFLSSTGYEQYF; cdr3_nt: TGTGCCAGCAGCTTGTTCCTTAGCTCTACGGGGTACGAGCAGTACTTC
clone_size: -; j_call: TRBJ2-3; d_call: -; v_call: TRBV5-4; cdr3_aa: CASSLDDTQYF; cdr3_nt: TGTGCCAGCAGCTTGGACGATACGCAGTATTTT
clone_size: once; j_call: TRBJ1-2; d_call: TRBD1; v_call: TRBV5-1; cdr3_aa: CASSPRTGGNYGYTF; cdr3_nt: TGCGCCAGCAGCCCAAGGACAGGGGGAAACTATGGCTACACCTTC
clone_size: -; j_call: TRBJ2-2; d_call: -; v_call: TRBV19; cdr3_aa: CASSPVPGTKLFF; cdr3_nt: TGTGCCAGTAGCCCGGTCCCGGGTACGAAGCTGTTTTTT
clone_size: -; j_call: TRBJ1-4; d_call: -; v_call: TRBV30; cdr3_aa: CAWSRDNEKLFF; cdr3_nt: TGTGCCTGGAGTCGGGATAATGAAAAACTGTTTTTT
clone_size: once; j_call: TRBJ2-3; d_call: -; v_call: TRBV21-1; cdr3_aa: CASSYQGLAGVADTQYF; cdr3_nt: TGTGCCAGCAGCTACCAAGGACTAGCGGGAGTTGCAGATACGCAGTATTTT
clone_size: once; j_call: TRBJ2-7; d_call: -; v_call: TRBV25-1; cdr3_aa: CASSESGVSEQYF; cdr3_nt: TGTGCCAGCAGTGAATCAGGGGTGTCCGAGCAGTACTTC
clone_size: -; j_call: TRBJ2-7; d_call: -; v_call: TRBV5-1; cdr3_aa: CASSRSGGGEQYF; cdr3_nt: TGCGCCAGCAGCCGGTCGGGGGGCGGCGAGCAGTACTTC
clone_size: few; j_call: TRBJ2-1; d_call: TRBD2; v_call: TRBV7-8; cdr3_aa: CASRSASGVYNEQFF; cdr3_nt: TGTGCCAGCAGGAGCGCTAGCGGGGTTTACAATGAGCAGTTCTTC
clone_size: -; j_call: TRBJ1-1; d_call: -; v_call: TRBV11-3; cdr3_aa: CASSPGGLNTEAFF; cdr3_nt: TGTGCCAGCAGCCCGGGGGGGCTGAACACTGAAGCTTTCTTT
clone_size: -; j_call: TRBJ2-6; d_call: -; v_call: TRBV10-3; cdr3_aa: CAISEMGFEANVLTF; cdr3_nt: TGTGCCATCAGTGAGATGGGCTTTGAGGCCAACGTCCTGACTTTC
clone_size: -; j_call: TRBJ2-7; d_call: -; v_call: TRBV14; cdr3_aa: CASSQVTGSYEQYF; cdr3_nt: TGTGCCAGCAGCCAAGTAACGGGCTCCTACGAGCAGTACTTC
clone_size: -; j_call: TRBJ2-7; d_call: TRBD2; v_call: TRBV5-1; cdr3_aa: CASSLVAGGPYEQYF; cdr3_nt: TGCGCCAGCAGCTTGGTTGCGGGAGGGCCGTACGAGCAGTACTTC
clone_size: -; j_call: TRBJ2-5; d_call: -; v_call: TRBV5-1; cdr3_aa: CASSPTGRETQYF; cdr3_nt: TGCGCCAGCAGCCCGACAGGGAGGGAGACCCAGTACTTC
clone_size: -; j_call: TRBJ2-1; d_call: -; v_call: TRBV2; cdr3_aa: CASSLLGLGNEQFF; cdr3_nt: TGTGCCAGCAGTCTCCTCGGACTGGGCAATGAGCAGTTCTTC
clone_size: -; j_call: TRBJ1-2; d_call: -; v_call: TRBV5-4; cdr3_aa: CASSLGEGFGSYTF; cdr3_nt: TGTGCCAGCAGCTTAGGGGAGGGCTTTGGGAGCTACACCTTC
clone_size: -; j_call: TRBJ2-7; d_call: -; v_call: TRBV5-1; cdr3_aa: CASSLGYPRNEQYF; cdr3_nt: TGCGCCAGCAGCCTAGGCTATCCGAGGAACGAGCAGTACTTC
clone_size: -; j_call: TRBJ1-2; d_call: -; v_call: TRBV2; cdr3_aa: CASSEGQSYYGYTF; cdr3_nt: TGTGCCAGCAGTGAAGGACAGAGTTATTATGGCTACACCTTC
clone_size: -; j_call: TRBJ1-1; d_call: -; v_call: TRBV15; cdr3_aa: CATSRDLGDTEAFF; cdr3_nt: TGTGCCACCAGCAGAGATCTTGGGGACACTGAAGCTTTCTTT
clone_size: -; j_call: TRBJ2-2; d_call: -; v_call: TRBV15; cdr3_aa: CATEDFRFHGELFF; cdr3_nt: TGTGCCACCGAGGATTTCAGGTTTCACGGGGAGCTGTTTTTT
clone_size: -; j_call: TRBJ1-1; d_call: -; v_call: TRBV19; cdr3_aa: CASRTASRATEAFF; cdr3_nt: TGTGCCAGTAGGACGGCCTCACGGGCCACTGAAGCTTTCTTT
clone_size: -; j_call: TRBJ2-5; d_call: TRBD2; v_call: TRBV5-1; cdr3_aa: CASSLAPSGRAFETQYF; cdr3_nt: TGCGCCAGCAGCTTGGCGCCTAGCGGGAGGGCCTTTGAGACCCAGTACTTC
clone_size: -; j_call: TRBJ1-1; d_call: TRBD1; v_call: TRBV25-1; cdr3_aa: CASSEDRVFPEAFF; cdr3_nt: TGTGCCAGCAGTGAGGACAGGGTGTTTCCTGAAGCTTTCTTT
clone_size: -; j_call: TRBJ2-1; d_call: TRBD1; v_call: TRBV5-8; cdr3_aa: CASRWTGGPTNEQFF; cdr3_nt: TGTGCCAGCAGGTGGACAGGGGGCCCCACGAATGAGCAGTTCTTC